Below are 18 T cell receptor beta chains sequenced from a single sample in a study of blood T cells in healthy people across ages. Primed by a sample-barcoded 5' primer and a J-beta primer mix, a second PCR proceeded for roughly 6 to 12 cycles. TCRdb fed the 5' RACE reads into MiXCR, producing one record per CDR3 protein. The sample includes some 750,000 distinct CDR3 sequences, 22% of them seen just once. The specimen was blood. The receptors come from a man in his 70s in good health.

This clonotype occurred a few times. A junction boundary mismatches the germline segment, possibly from a read error. The J gene is TRBJ1-1, the V gene TRBV20-1; D is possibly TRBD1 (5 bases). The CDR3 runs 14 residues. CDR1 and CDR2 (germline): DFQATT, SNEGSKA (reference sequence). CDR3 sequence (DNA): TGCAGTGCTCCCGTTGAGGTGCGGGGCACTGAGGCTTTCTTT. Translated: CSAPVEVRGTEAFF.

The table lists this clonotype with many counts. This sequence joins TRBV12-3 or TRBV12-4 and TRBJ2-1, with 8 bases matching TRBD2. CDR3 length equals 15 residues. The V gene end was trimmed by 1 base and the J gene end by 4 bases; junction bases not matched to a gene: 3. The CDR3 DNA reads as TGTGCCAGCAGTTTAGATAGCGGGGAGTACAATGAGCAGTTCTTC. Translated, it gives CASSLDSGEYNEQFF.

This clonotype showed up just a few times. The chain joins TRBV5-5 to TRBJ2-1; 8 bases match TRBD2. Germline CDR1 and CDR2: SGHKS and YYEKEE (reference sequence). With 4 bases clipped from V and 7 bases from J, the junction kept 10 bases outside the gene matches. The CDR3 is 15 amino acids. CDR3 sequence: CASSAREGLGNEQFF. The CDR3, as DNA: TGTGCCAGCAGCGCCCGGGAGGGTTTGGGGAATGAGCAGTTCTTC.

This clonotype was detected only a few times. CDR3 nucleotides: TGTGCCAGCAGCGAGACCCCTTACGAGCAGTACTTC. Its protein is CASSETPYEQYF. The rearrangement links TRBV5-6 to TRBJ2-7; D remains ambiguous. This CDR3 contains 12 residues. V was pared by 4 bases and J by 4 bases, with 9 bases between. Germline V lookup: CDR1 SGHDT, CDR2 YYEEEE.

This clonotype was picked up a small number of times. The CDR3 region is CATSRDRADTYEQYV. CDR3 nucleotide sequence: TGTGCCACCAGCAGAGATAGGGCGGATACATACGAGCAGTACGTC. The V and J genes are TRBV15 and TRBJ2-7, with D hard to call. Trimming removed 0 bases from V and 4 bases from J, with 13 bases in between. The CDR3 has 15 amino acids. Germline loops: CDR1 LNHNV, CDR2 YYDKDF (reference sequence).

This clonotype was found a few times. V is TRBV6-5 and J is TRBJ2-2; 7 bases align to TRBD2. Germline trimming cut 4 bases from V and 4 bases from J; bases unmatched to any gene: 9. The CDR3 spans 16 residues. Germline V lookup: CDR1 MNHEY, CDR2 SVGAGI. The CDR3 DNA is TGTGCCAGCAGTTCCGAACCCGGGGGGAGCACCGGGGAGCTGTTTTTT. Its translation: CASSSEPGGSTGELFF.

This chain links TRBV20-1 with TRBJ2-3, with D unclear. The CDR3 has 12 amino acids. Germline lookup yields CDR1 DFQATT and CDR2 SNEGSKA (reference sequence). Trimming removed 1 base at V and 1 base at J, with 3 bases between. In nucleotides, the CDR3 is TGCAGTGCTAGAGTGGGCACAGATACGCAGTATTTT. Its protein is CSARVGTDTQYF.

This clonotype was detected a few times. V and J are TRBV6-5 and TRBJ1-1, with D hard to call. This CDR3 has 16 residues. The germline V and J ends were trimmed by 5 bases and 4 bases, with 20 bases remaining between them. CDR1 is MNHEY and CDR2 is SVGAGI in the germline V gene. CDR3 protein: CASSTLLRIGSTEAFF. CDR3 bases: TGTGCCAGCAGTACCCTTTTGAGAATTGGGAGCACTGAAGCTTTCTTT.

The V gene is TRBV7-2, the J gene TRBJ2-7, with 8 bases aligning to TRBD2. Unmatched junction bases numbered 6, after V lost 5 bases and J lost 0 bases. Germline V gene sequence: CDR1 SGHTA, CDR2 FQGNSA. The CDR3 covers 15 residues. The CDR3 protein is CASSISGVSSYEQYV. DNA of the CDR3: TGTGCCAGCAGCATTAGCGGGGTTAGCTCCTACGAGCAGTACGTC.

The table lists this clonotype with a few counts. V is TRBV5-5 and J is TRBJ1-2; TRBD1 is a possible D gene (5 bases). Germline loops: CDR1 SGHKS, CDR2 YYEKEE (reference sequence). The V end was cut by 5 bases, the J end by 3 bases, with 14 bases between. The CDR3 covers 14 residues. This chain's CDR3 is CASSRDRRDYGYTF. The CDR3 DNA reads as TGTGCCAGCAGTCGGGACCGGCGGGACTATGGCTACACCTTC.

This clonotype was counted a few times. The chain is built from TRBV30 and TRBJ2-1, with a possible D match to TRBD2 (5 bases). The V gene's germline CDR1 is GTSNPN and CDR2 SVGIG (reference sequence). The CDR3 is 15 amino acids. V was cut by 4 bases and J by 9 bases, with 22 bases left in between. CDR3 in amino acids: CAWTLGLGGVTEQFF. CDR3 DNA: TGTGCCTGGACCCTAGGACTTGGAGGAGTTACTGAGCAGTTCTTC.

The chain uses TRBV28 and TRBJ2-7; D call uncertain. Trimming shortened V by 3 bases and J by 6 bases, and 15 bases separated the two germline ends. Germline V gives CDR1 MDHEN, CDR2 SYDVKM. The length of the CDR3 is 14 residues. CDR3: CASSFRLSLSEQYF. The CDR3 DNA reads as TGTGCCAGCAGTTTTCGGTTGTCGCTGAGCGAGCAGTACTTC.

V gene TRBV5-1 combines with J gene TRBJ2-1, with 9 bases lining up with TRBD1. The J segment lost 4 bases and the V segment lost 2 bases, leaving 4 bases of the junction unmatched. Germline CDR1 is SGHRS and CDR2 is YFSETQ. The CDR3 has 15 amino acids. The CDR3 loop is CASSFGQGSYNEQFF. Written as DNA, the CDR3 is TGCGCCAGCAGCTTCGGACAGGGGTCATACAATGAGCAGTTCTTC.

The chain is built from TRBV7-2 and TRBJ1-6; 7 bases line up with TRBD1. Trimming cost V 10 bases and J 8 bases; bases outside gene matches: 5. Germline V gives CDR1 SGHTA, CDR2 FQGNSA. There are 12 residues in the CDR3. CDR3 in DNA: TGTGCCACAGGGGACAGCTATTCACCCCTCCACTTT. Its translation is CATGDSYSPLHF.

This clonotype was seen a few times. The chain uses TRBV9 and TRBJ1-4, with D tentatively TRBD1 (5 bases). The CDR3 sequence is 14 residues long. V was shortened by 5 bases and J by 0 bases, with 8 bases between the two germline ends. Germline-derived CDR1 and CDR2 are SGDLS and YYNGEE. CDR3 DNA sequence: TGTGCCAGCAGTATGGGACCAACTAATGAAAAACTGTTTTTT. This encodes CASSMGPTNEKLFF.

This clonotype has more than one count but fewer than ten. This chain connects TRBV20-1 to TRBJ1-5, with 8 positions matching TRBD1. V lost 2 bases and J lost 3; bases outside the gene matches: 3. The CDR3 has 14 amino acids. Germline-derived CDR1 and CDR2 are DFQATT and SNEGSKA (reference sequence). The CDR3 region has the DNA TGCAGTGCTAGAAAGGACAGGGCCAATCAGCCCCAGCATTTT. This translates into CSARKDRANQPQHF.

The chain recombines TRBV12-3 or TRBV12-4 with TRBJ2-5; TRBD2 is a possible D gene (6 bases). Trimming stripped 1 base from V and 2 bases from J, with 11 bases between. The CDR3 runs 15 residues. The CDR3 sequence: CASSLGAGRQETQYF. The CDR3 region has the DNA TGTGCCAGCAGTTTAGGGGCTGGGAGGCAAGAGACCCAGTACTTC.

This chain uses TRBV7-9 with TRBJ2-5, with 9 bases matching TRBD2. Gene TRBJ2-1 matches the end of the DNA better, so the J call may be wrong. The CDR3 totals 15 residues. Per the germline V gene, CDR1 is SEHNR and CDR2 is FQNEAQ (reference sequence). Written as DNA, the CDR3 is TGTGCCAGCAGCCCAAGCGGGGGGAAGGCCAATGAGCAGTTCTTC. Protein product: CASSPSGGKANEQFF.